This T cell receptor (beta chain) was profiled in a study of blood T cell repertoires in COVID-19. Study summary: Samples representing acute and convalescent COVID-19 were sourced from the United States, Italy and Spain. PBMCs, B-cell-depleted T cells, or T cells were the source of the cDNA or gDNA that made up the material.

Enrollees, about 18 to 89 years old, lived in 24 US areas. Cohort 3 donors were reported recovered after two negative PCRs, clearance, or symptom resolution. Sequencing was performed with immunoSEQ multiplex PCR; in TCRdb, only in-frame clones are kept and a portion is missing. The sample shows more than 300,000 clones, 89% of them seen only once. Germline values: CDR1 MNHEY, CDR2 SVGAGI. This CDR3 has 13 residues. V lost 6 bases, J lost 8 bases, and 8 bases stayed unmatched. Sequenced: PBMCs or T cells enriched from blood (not recorded which). This clonotype originated in a woman in her 30s who had recovered from COVID-19. The rearrangement links TRBV6-5 to TRBJ1-2, with 8 bases aligning to TRBD1. CDR3 residues: CASRLGQGNGYTF. The CDR3 DNA is TGTGCCAGCAGGCTCGGACAGGGTAACGGCTACACCTTC.